The T cell receptor (beta chain) under discussion was sequenced for a study of T cell responses to AZD1222 COVID-19 vaccine. About the study: Researchers grouped second doses given at about 4 or about 12 weeks into one pool.

Findings and limits, study-wide: Baseline serostatus was positive in only a handful of AZD1222 recipients.

Regarding this clone: Its antigen is unidentified.

The germline V gene has CDR1 LNHDA and CDR2 SQIVND (reference sequence). Trimming removed 1 base from V and 5 bases from J, with 8 bases in between. The CDR3 contains 13 residues. Assay used: immunoSEQ multiplex PCR; TCRdb lists only in-frame clones, some missing. The data show roughly 42,000 clones, with roughly 75% seen just once and about 3.9% held by the top ten. The sequencing used peripheral blood, collected on day 0 of AZD1222 vaccination. The chain combines TRBV19 with TRBJ2-5; no clear D. The clonotype was recovered from an adult in good health. CDR3 DNA sequence: TGTGCCAGTAGTATAGGTGGCGTGGAGACCCAGTACTTC. It specifies CASSIGGVETQYF.